A single sample is the source of the 23 T cell receptor beta chains below, sequenced in a study of cytomegalovirus exposure and HLA in healthy donors. The PCR was carried out with 60 Vbeta primers and 13 Jbeta primers. Some clones are missing from TCRdb's copy, which holds only in-frame ones; the method was immunoSEQ multiplex PCR. The table lists some 91,000 clones, approximately 86% of them singletons. Sequenced sample: PBMCs. The receptors come from a man aged 25-45 years in good health and CMV-seropositive.

The gene calls are TRBV6-1 and TRBJ2-1; 10 positions match TRBD2. There are 15 residues in the CDR3. With 6 bases clipped from V and 3 bases from J, the junction kept 5 bases outside the gene matches. From germline, CDR1 is MNHNS and CDR2 SASEGT. CDR3 DNA sequence: TGTGCCAGCAGACTACTAGCGGGACACTACAATGAGCAGTTCTTC. It is translated as CASRLLAGHYNEQFF.

The rearrangement uses TRBV7-2 and TRBJ2-7; 10 positions match TRBD2. V lost 1 base and J lost 0; bases outside the gene matches: 3. The CDR3 length is 16 residues. Germline CDR1 SGHTA, CDR2 FQGNSA. The CDR3 sequence is CASSLVASGGSYEQYF. CDR3 in DNA: TGTGCCAGCAGCTTAGTGGCTAGCGGGGGCTCCTACGAGCAGTACTTC.

The V call is TRBV10-3, the J call TRBJ1-6; possibly TRBD1 for D (5 bases). The CDR3 spans 14 residues. The germline CDR1 and CDR2 sequences are ENHRY and SYGVKD. Trimming removed 5 bases at V and 5 bases at J, with 10 bases between. DNA of the CDR3: TGTGCCATCAGTATGACAGAAAATAATTCACCCCTCCACTTT. This translates into CAISMTENNSPLHF.

The chain employs TRBV5-6 and TRBJ1-1; no definite D call. The CDR3 is 16 amino acids. With 0 bases removed from V and 2 bases from J, the gap between germline ends came to 14 bases. From germline, CDR1 is SGHDT and CDR2 YYEEEE. CDR3: CASSLDRRVLNTEAFF. CDR3 nucleotides: TGTGCCAGCAGCTTGGATCGAAGAGTACTTAACACTGAAGCTTTCTTT.

This chain links TRBV10-3 with TRBJ2-3, with 7 positions matching TRBD2. Germline V gene data show CDR1 as ENHRY and CDR2 as SYGVKD. V lost 4 bases, J lost 1 base, and 2 bases stayed unmatched. The CDR3 totals 14 residues. CDR3 in DNA: TGTGCCATCAGTGGAACTAGCGGCACAGATACGCAGTATTTT. This sequence encodes CAISGTSGTDTQYF.

V gene TRBV5-4 combines with J gene TRBJ2-7; 12 nucleotides match TRBD2. Germline CDR1 SGHNT, CDR2 YYREEE (reference sequence). V lost 0 bases to trimming and J lost 4 bases; unmatched junction nucleotides: 5. This CDR3 is built from 16 residues. CDR3 bases: TGTGCCAGCAGCTTGGGGGGACTAGCGGGCTTATACGAGCAGTACTTC. It translates to CASSLGGLAGLYEQYF. Full variable domain (rest looked up from reference TRBV5-4 and TRBJ2-7): ETGVTQSPTHLIKTRGQQVTLRCSSQSGHNTVSWYQQALGQGPQFIFQYYREEENGRGNFPPRFSGLQFPNYSSELNVNALELDDSALYLCASSLGGLAGLYEQYFGPGTRLTVT.

The chain carries TRBV11-2 and TRBJ2-7, with D perhaps matching TRBD2 (6 bases). CDR3 length equals 15 residues. Germline CDR1 is SGHAT and CDR2 is FQNNGV. V was clipped by 2 bases and J by 6 bases, with 17 bases between them. CDR3 residues: CASSLWGSEGLEQYF. In DNA form, the CDR3 reads TGTGCCAGCAGCTTATGGGGGTCCGAGGGACTCGAGCAGTACTTC.

V usage is TRBV18 and J usage is TRBJ2-3; the match to TRBD2 covers 10 bases. Trimming cost V 2 bases and J 5 bases; bases outside gene matches: 16. This CDR3 contains 19 residues. The germline V gene has CDR1 KGHSH and CDR2 LQKENI. The CDR3 reads CASSPRIQREGLSGDTQYF. The CDR3 DNA sequence: TGTGCCAGCTCACCAAGAATCCAGCGGGAGGGCCTCTCGGGAGATACGCAGTATTTT.

The chain joins TRBV28 to TRBJ2-7, with D unclear. Germline V CDR1 and CDR2: MDHEN, SYDVKM. There are 13 residues in the CDR3. Between the trimmed V and J ends, which lost 7 bases and 2 bases, there was a span of 12 bases. The CDR3 nucleotides are TGTGCCAGCATGCAGGTGTACACCTACGAGCAGTACTTC. It is translated as CASMQVYTYEQYF.

This chain uses TRBV5-1 with TRBJ2-7, with 11 bases identical to TRBD1. Germline loops: CDR1 SGHRS, CDR2 YFSETQ. With 3 bases clipped from V and 5 bases from J, the junction kept 13 bases outside the gene matches. This CDR3 spans 17 amino acids. DNA of the CDR3: TGCGCCAGCAGCTACAGGACAGGGGGCGAAGACGCCCACGAGCAGTACTTC. Protein: CASSYRTGGEDAHEQYF.

The V call is TRBV18, the J call TRBJ2-1; D gene unclear. The germline CDR1 and CDR2 sequences are KGHSH and LQKENI. The CDR3 is 15 amino acids. V lost 3 bases to trimming and J lost 1 base, with 10 bases between them. The CDR3 DNA reads TGTGCCAGCTCACCCGGGTCCGGGTCCTACAATGAGCAGTTCTTC. Protein product: CASSPGSGSYNEQFF.

The rearrangement uses TRBV29-1 and TRBJ1-2, with 9 bases fitting TRBD1. The germline V gene has CDR1 SQVTM and CDR2 ANQGSEA. The CDR3 totals 16 residues. V shed 0 bases, J shed 2 bases, and the junction held 7 bases outside the gene matches. CDR3 loop: CSVEDLAGTGNYGYTF. CDR3 nucleotide sequence: TGCAGCGTTGAAGATCTCGCCGGGACAGGGAACTATGGCTACACCTTC.

This clone has a single count. This sequence joins TRBV27 and TRBJ2-3, with a possible D match to TRBD2 (6 bases). The V gene's germline CDR1 is MNHEY and CDR2 SMNVEV (reference sequence). Trimming took off 2 bases at V and 2 bases at J, with 11 bases between the two ends. This CDR3 has 15 residues. As DNA, the CDR3 is TGTGCCAGCAGTTTAGGCGGGATTGACACAGATACGCAGTATTTT. It encodes CASSLGGIDTDTQYF.

This clone is a singleton in its sample. The V gene is TRBV5-1, the J gene TRBJ2-6; 9 bases map to TRBD1. In germline, CDR1 is SGHRS, CDR2 YFSETQ. The ends lost 0 bases at V and 0 bases at J; junction bases unmatched: 4. The CDR3 is 18 residues long. The CDR3 here is CASSLAQGAYSGANVLTF. The CDR3 DNA follows: TGCGCCAGCAGCTTGGCACAGGGGGCATACTCTGGGGCCAACGTCCTGACTTTC.

This clone has a single count. V and J are TRBV5-1 and TRBJ2-3; TRBD2 agrees at 11 bases. The trim removed 4 bases at V and 3 bases at J, leaving 4 bases unmatched. This CDR3 has 15 amino acids. The germline V gene encodes CDR1 SGHRS and CDR2 YFSETQ. DNA of the CDR3: TGCGCCAGCAGCCAGGGACTAGCGGCAACAGATACGCAGTATTTT. This encodes CASSQGLAATDTQYF.

This clone was seen more than once but under ten times. This rearrangement joins TRBV19 to TRBJ2-2; 9 nucleotides line up with TRBD1. V lost 9 bases, J lost 6 bases, and 17 bases stayed unmatched. The CDR3 totals 17 residues. Germline V gene data show CDR1 as LNHDA and CDR2 as SQIVND (reference sequence). CDR3 coding DNA: TGTGCCAGCCTAATCGCGGACGGGACAGGGAGGGCCGGGGAGCTGTTTTTT. Translation gives CASLIADGTGRAGELFF.

The V call is TRBV10-3, the J call TRBJ2-3; 9 positions agree with TRBD2. The CDR3 contains 12 residues. V shed 9 bases, J shed 4 bases, and the junction held 2 bases outside the gene matches. Germline V gene lookup returns CDR1 ENHRY and CDR2 SYGVKD. The CDR3 loop is CAIRTSADTQYF. CDR3 sequence (DNA): TGTGCCATTCGGACTAGCGCAGATACGCAGTATTTT.

This rearrangement joins TRBV7-3 to TRBJ2-2; D unresolved. With 2 bases removed from V and 4 bases from J, the gap between germline ends came to 17 bases. The CDR3 runs 17 residues. Per the germline V gene, CDR1 is SGHTA and CDR2 is FQGTGA. The CDR3 protein is CASSLSYTGLVTGELFF. CDR3 sequence (DNA): TGTGCCAGCAGCTTATCGTATACGGGTTTGGTCACCGGGGAGCTGTTTTTT.

The chain carries TRBV10-3 and TRBJ2-7, with D hard to call. The germline V and J ends were trimmed by 4 bases and 6 bases, with 10 bases remaining between them. CDR3 length: 12 residues. The germline gives CDR1 ENHRY, CDR2 SYGVKD. CDR3 DNA: TGTGCCATCAGTGGATACTCCCTCGAGCAGTACTTC. It yields the protein CAISGYSLEQYF.

The chain couples TRBV28 to TRBJ1-1; D possibly corresponds to TRBD1 (5 bases). This CDR3 region has 12 residues. V was cut by 11 bases and J by 1 base, with 11 bases left in between. Germline lookup yields CDR1 MDHEN and CDR2 SYDVKM. Written as DNA, the CDR3 is TGTGCCGGCGGAGACAGGAACACTGAAGCTTTCTTT. It is translated as CAGGDRNTEAFF.

This clone has a single count. The chain carries TRBV5-1 and TRBJ1-4, with D possibly TRBD1 on 5 matching bases. CDR1 is SGHRS and CDR2 is YFSETQ in the germline V gene. With 4 bases removed from V and 0 bases from J, the gap between germline ends came to 19 bases. CDR3 length equals 18 residues. The CDR3 here is CASSIPERGLATNEKLFF. The CDR3 DNA sequence: TGCGCCAGCAGCATCCCTGAGCGGGGGTTAGCAACTAATGAAAAACTGTTTTTT.

This clone came up a few times. The rearrangement uses TRBV5-1 and TRBJ1-6; TRBD1 matches 9 bases. CDR1 and CDR2 (germline): SGHRS, YFSETQ. Trimming removed 5 bases from V and 10 bases from J; junction bases left unmatched: 7. The CDR3 is 14 amino acids. The CDR3 loop reads CASRSRDRVSPLHF. CDR3 bases: TGCGCCAGCAGAAGCCGGGACAGGGTATCACCCCTCCACTTT.

The table lists this clone with a count of one. This rearrangement joins TRBV4-1 to TRBJ2-7, with 13 nucleotides matching TRBD2. Per the germline V gene, CDR1 is MGHRA and CDR2 is YSYEKL. After removal of 4 bases from V and 4 bases from J, the junction contained 7 bases not matched to a gene. CDR3 length: 16 amino acids. The CDR3 loop reads CASSRRTSGRDYEQYF. The CDR3 DNA is TGCGCCAGCAGCCGTCGGACTAGCGGGAGAGATTACGAGCAGTACTTC.